A single sample gave rise to the 23 T cell receptor beta chains below, sequenced in a study of T cells after yellow fever vaccination. Via MiXCR, TCRdb re-called the 5' RACE reads, giving one row per CDR3 protein. The sample lists about 49,000 distinct CDR3 sequences; 6% to 8% were seen once. Sequenced material: CD8+ T cells sorted from PBMCs, taken around 15 days after the first yellow fever vaccination. Receptors were obtained from a young man who received the YFV17D yellow fever vaccine.

This clonotype was found many times. The rearrangement uses TRBV12-3 or TRBV12-4 and TRBJ2-7, with D hard to call. Deletions cut 6 bases from V and 2 bases from J, with 11 bases between. The CDR3 extends over 13 amino acids. This chain's CDR3 is CASSPTETYEQYF. In DNA, the CDR3 is TGTGCCAGCAGCCCAACAGAGACCTACGAGCAGTACTTC.

This clonotype has a count of ten or more. V usage is TRBV7-6 and J usage is TRBJ1-4; possible D gene TRBD1, 6 bases. The CDR3 is made up of 20 amino acids. CDR1 is SGHVS, CDR2 FNYEAQ, per germline. V was clipped by 9 bases and J by 0 bases, with 29 bases between them. CDR3 loop: CARVVGNTGPPFATNEKLFF. For the CDR3, the DNA is TGTGCCAGAGTCGTCGGGAATACAGGGCCCCCCTTTGCAACTAATGAAAAACTGTTTTTT. Based on the CDR3 plus reference TRBV7-6 and TRBJ1-4, the full variable domain is GAGVSQSPRYKVTKRGQDVALRCDPISGHVSLYWYRQALGQGPEFLTYFNYEAQQDKSGLPNDRFSAERPEGSISTLTIQRTEQRDSAMYRCARVVGNTGPPFATNEKLFFGSGTQLSVL.

The J gene is TRBJ2-7, the V gene TRBV12-3 or TRBV12-4; 15 nucleotides line up with TRBD2. The CDR3 runs to 15 residues. The junction had 3 bases not matched to a gene; V was cut back by 5 bases and J by 4 bases. CDR3 region: CASSMGTSGGYEQYF. CDR3 sequence (DNA): TGTGCCAGCAGTATGGGGACTAGCGGGGGGTACGAGCAGTACTTC.

This clonotype was counted ten times or more. The chain carries TRBV6-6 and TRBJ2-7, with 7 bases matching TRBD2. This CDR3 region has 13 residues. V lost 6 bases, J lost 1 base, and 3 bases stayed unmatched. From germline, CDR1 is MNHNY and CDR2 SVGAGI (reference sequence). The CDR3 loop reads CASRLGLSYEQYV. The CDR3 region has the DNA TGTGCCAGCAGGCTGGGACTATCCTACGAGCAGTACGTC.

Many counts were recorded for this clonotype. The chain is built from TRBV29-1 and TRBJ2-3; 9 bases are shared with TRBD2. Germline V gene sequence: CDR1 SQVTM, CDR2 ANQGSEA. This CDR3 comprises 15 residues. V dropped 3 bases and J dropped 6; count of bases not matched to a gene: 10. The chain's CDR3 is CSVDGLLAGFDTQYF. As DNA, the CDR3 is TGCAGCGTTGATGGGTTGCTAGCGGGGTTTGATACGCAGTATTTT.

This clonotype was seen ten or more times. The V and J genes are TRBV2 and TRBJ2-7; D is perhaps TRBD1 (5 bases). V was clipped by 0 bases and J by 4 bases, with 10 bases between them. Germline loops: CDR1 SNHLY, CDR2 FYNNEI. This CDR3 contains 14 residues. This chain's CDR3 is CASSEAGALYEQYF. As DNA, the CDR3 is TGTGCCAGCAGTGAAGCAGGGGCCCTTTACGAGCAGTACTTC.

This clonotype was detected ten times or more. The chain recombines TRBV28 with TRBJ2-1; D is possibly TRBD1 (5 bases). Germline V CDR1 and CDR2: MDHEN, SYDVKM. Trimming took 6 bases from V and 1 from J, leaving 16 bases between them. This CDR3 region has 16 residues. The CDR3 DNA sequence: TGTGCCAGCAGGCTCCAGGGTGGTGAGTCCTACAATGAGCAGTTCTTC. Protein product: CASRLQGGESYNEQFF.

The table lists this clonotype with many counts. The V call is TRBV7-2, the J call TRBJ2-7; the D is unclear. Germline assignment: CDR1 SGHTA and CDR2 FQGNSA. This CDR3 contains 14 residues. Trimming left V 4 bases short and J 3 bases short, with 13 bases between. Here the CDR3 reads CASSSPQDFYEQYF. The DNA for the CDR3 is TGTGCCAGCAGCTCCCCCCAAGATTTCTACGAGCAGTACTTC.

This clonotype was counted a few times. This chain uses TRBV6-5 with TRBJ1-1; maybe TRBD1 (5 bases). This CDR3 has 16 amino acids. Germline V lookup: CDR1 MNHEY, CDR2 SVGAGI. V was trimmed by 0 bases and J by 0 bases, leaving 11 bases between them. CDR3 nucleotides: TGTGCCAGCAGTTACTCCAGGGCCTTAATGAACACTGAAGCTTTCTTT. Its protein is CASSYSRALMNTEAFF.

This clonotype was counted between two and nine times. The CDR3 sequence is CASSIGDRAYEQYF. Here the CDR3 DNA reads TGTGCCAGTAGTATAGGGGACAGGGCATACGAGCAGTACTTC. The V gene is TRBV19, the J gene TRBJ2-7; 9 bases map to TRBD1. CDR1 is LNHDA and CDR2 is SQIVND in the germline V gene (reference sequence). The trim removed 1 base at V and 4 bases at J, leaving 2 bases unmatched. The CDR3 contains 14 residues.

This clonotype was counted at least ten times. V gene TRBV5-6 combines with J gene TRBJ2-1; the match to TRBD2 covers 13 bases. The CDR3 totals 16 residues. Trimming removed 4 bases from V and 9 bases from J; junction bases left unmatched: 10. Germline V gene lookup returns CDR1 SGHDT and CDR2 YYEEEE. The CDR3 region has the DNA TGTGCCAGCAGCAACACACTAGCGGGGGGGCCAGTTGAGCAGTTCTTC. Amino acid sequence: CASSNTLAGGPVEQFF.

This clonotype has only a few counts. V usage is TRBV5-4 and J usage is TRBJ1-1; 7 bases agree with TRBD1. Trimming at V came to 8 bases and at J to 3 bases, leaving 7 bases not matched to a gene. The CDR3 spans 13 residues. The V gene's germline CDR1 is SGHNT and CDR2 YYREEE (reference sequence). In DNA form, the CDR3 reads TGTGCCAGTACAGGGGTTATGGACACTGAAGCTTTCTTT. Residues: CASTGVMDTEAFF.

This clonotype was recorded many times. A junction end diverges from the germline sequence, so it may reflect a read error. This chain uses TRBV4-3 with TRBJ1-2; 10 bases are a match to TRBD1. The CDR3 totals 16 residues. The germline gives CDR1 LGHNA, CDR2 YSLEER. The CDR3 is CASSQMESRDRGHEAF. Written as DNA, the CDR3 is TGCGCCAGCAGCCAGATGGAGTCTAGGGACAGGGGCCATGAGGCCTTC.

This clonotype has only a few counts. V usage is TRBV7-9 and J usage is TRBJ1-1, with TRBD1 as a possible D gene (5 bases). Germline V gives CDR1 SEHNR, CDR2 FQNEAQ (reference sequence). The CDR3 spans 17 residues. The ends were cut back, 4 bases at V and 6 bases at J, with 24 bases in the middle. The CDR3 bases are TGTGCCAGCAGCTCCAGAACTACAAGACAGATAGGCCCTGAAGCTTTCTTT. It is translated as CASSSRTTRQIGPEAFF. The variable domain in full, completed from reference TRBV7-9 and TRBJ1-1, reads DTGVSQNPRHKITKRGQNVTFRCDPISEHNRLYWYRQTLGQGPEFLTYFQNEAQLEKSRLLSDRFSAERPKGSFSTLEIQRTEQGDSAMYLCASSSRTTRQIGPEAFFGQGTRLTVV.

The sample holds many counts of this clonotype. This sequence joins TRBV4-1 and TRBJ2-7; no clear D. V was pared by 0 bases and J by 9 bases, with 12 bases between. The CDR3 totals 13 residues. CDR1 and CDR2 from the germline V gene are MGHRA and YSYEKL. CDR3 in DNA: TGCGCCAGCAGCCAAGATTATCTGAAGGGGCAGTACTTC. Encoded protein: CASSQDYLKGQYF.

This clonotype came up many times. The chain has TRBV18 and TRBJ2-1; no definite D call. V lost 5 bases, J lost 2 bases, and 7 bases lay in between. Germline CDR1 KGHSH, CDR2 LQKENI. The CDR3 runs 13 residues. CDR3 sequence reads: CASSRTAYNEQFF. The CDR3 DNA reads as TGTGCCAGCTCAAGAACTGCCTACAATGAGCAGTTCTTC.

The rearrangement joins TRBV5-1 to TRBJ2-3; D not resolved. CDR1 and CDR2 (germline): SGHRS, YFSETQ. Trimming stripped 0 bases from V and 0 bases from J, with 8 bases between. The CDR3 is 15 amino acids. CDR3 sequence (DNA): TGCGCCAGCAGCTTGGCGGTTAGCAGCACAGATACGCAGTATTTT. Translating gives CASSLAVSSTDTQYF.

This clonotype was observed at least ten times. This rearrangement joins TRBV5-5 to TRBJ1-1, with D tentatively TRBD1 (6 bases). The CDR3 has 15 amino acids. V lost 1 base and J 6 bases, leaving 16 bases between the germline ends. Germline V gives CDR1 SGHKS, CDR2 YYEKEE (reference sequence). The CDR3 DNA is TGTGCCAGCAGCTTGCGATACAGGGAGTTGGCTGAAGCTTTCTTT. It yields the protein CASSLRYRELAEAFF.

This clonotype has ten or more counts. The CDR3 protein is CATSDPTGIQETQYF. CDR3 coding DNA: TGTGCCACCAGTGATCCCACGGGGATACAAGAGACCCAGTACTTC. V usage is TRBV24-1 and J usage is TRBJ2-5, with D possibly TRBD2 on 5 matching bases. Germline V lookup: CDR1 KGHDR, CDR2 SFDVKD. The CDR3 loop spans 15 amino acids. Trimming cost V 3 bases and J 2 bases, with 12 bases left between them.

In this sample, this clonotype turned up many times. The chain employs TRBV5-1 and TRBJ2-7; the D gene is possibly TRBD1 (6 bases). V was cut by 5 bases and J by 6 bases, with 15 bases left in between. CDR1 and CDR2 from the germline V gene are SGHRS and YFSETQ. CDR3 length equals 13 residues. The CDR3 region is CASSRTAEVEQYF. The CDR3 region has the DNA TGCGCCAGCAGTAGGACAGCCGAAGTCGAGCAGTACTTC.

In its sample, this clonotype was seen many times. The CDR3: CASSPTGLAGGYYNEQFF. CDR3 in DNA: TGTGCCAGCAGTCCCACGGGACTAGCGGGGGGGTACTACAATGAGCAGTTCTTC. The chain links TRBV12-3 or TRBV12-4 to TRBJ2-1; TRBD2 agrees at 16 bases. The junction had 7 bases not matched to a gene; V was cut back by 5 bases and J by 3 bases. The CDR3 runs 18 residues.

This clonotype showed up many times. The rearrangement links TRBV14 to TRBJ1-1, with D possibly matching TRBD1 (5 bases). Germline V gives CDR1 SGHDN, CDR2 FVKESK. The V and J ends lost 0 bases and 7 bases respectively, with 12 bases between them. This CDR3 has 14 amino acids. In DNA form, the CDR3 reads TGTGCCAGCAGCCAAGATCCCGCGACAGTTGAAGCTTTCTTT. It translates to CASSQDPATVEAFF.

This clonotype occurred many times. The chain couples TRBV11-2 to TRBJ2-3; 9 bases agree with TRBD1. V was pared by 3 bases and J by 0 bases, with 1 base of the junction left unmatched. The CDR3 has 15 residues. Germline V lookup: CDR1 SGHAT, CDR2 FQNNGV. CDR3 sequence (DNA): TGTGCCAGCAGCTTGGGACAGGGAAGCACAGATACGCAGTATTTT. Its translation is CASSLGQGSTDTQYF.